This entry lists 27 T cell receptor beta chains sequenced from one sample in a study of blood T cell repertoires in COVID-19 (dated by TCRdb to 2019 to 2021). The library was produced with the immunoSEQ multiplex PCR assay. TCRdb took over this immuneACCESS table, retaining in-frame rearrangements with V and J assigned. Such tables are incomplete; in checked studies, under half of the missing clones stem from an unresolved V gene, and the remainder is unexplained. The sample records approximately 150,000 clones, approximately 82% of which are singletons. Of the sample, roughly a tenth falls within the top ten clones. Sequenced material: peripheral blood. These receptors all come from a man between 60 and 75 years old with active or convalescent COVID-19.

The chain employs TRBV5-4 and TRBJ1-2; TRBD1 matches 10 bases. V dropped 1 base and J dropped 8; count of bases not matched to a gene: 5. The CDR3 runs 14 residues. Germline V gene lookup returns CDR1 SGHNT and CDR2 YYREEE (reference sequence). Here the CDR3 DNA reads TGTGCCAGCAGCTTGCCCGGGACAGGGGCAGGCTACACCTTC. Its protein product is CASSLPGTGAGYTF.

The chain carries TRBV5-1 and TRBJ1-5; 11 bases line up with TRBD1. V shed 4 bases, J shed 3 bases, and the junction held 12 bases outside the gene matches. The germline CDR1 and CDR2 sequences are SGHRS and YFSETQ. The CDR3 loop spans 18 amino acids. The CDR3 DNA sequence: TGCGCCAGCAGCATGAGCCGGGACAGGGGGGCGTCCAATCAGCCCCAGCATTTT. It codes for CASSMSRDRGASNQPQHF.

This clone appeared a single time. The chain couples TRBV5-1 to TRBJ1-2; TRBD1 is a possible D gene (6 bases). The CDR3 has 16 residues. V dropped 0 bases and J dropped 4 bases, with 16 bases sitting between them. Germline V CDR1 and CDR2: SGHRS, YFSETQ. This CDR3 reads CASSLALSTGSYGYTF. CDR3 in DNA: TGCGCCAGCAGCTTGGCCCTTTCTACAGGGAGCTATGGCTACACCTTC.

This clone occurred once. V gene TRBV18 combines with J gene TRBJ1-1; a weak D match, TRBD1 (5 bases). This CDR3 is 14 amino acids long. CDR1 KGHSH and CDR2 LQKENI come from the germline V gene. Trimming stripped 2 bases from V and 3 bases from J, with 10 bases between. The CDR3 nucleotides are TGTGCCAGCTCACCAGGGGGAGGTGACACTGAAGCTTTCTTT. Residues: CASSPGGGDTEAFF.

The chain has TRBV11-3 and TRBJ2-3, with unresolved D. CDR1 is SGHNT and CDR2 is YENEEA in the germline V gene. This CDR3 is 15 amino acids long. Trimming left V 4 bases short and J 6 bases short, with 17 bases between. CDR3 in amino acids: CASSSAPLTADTQYF. DNA of the CDR3: TGTGCCAGCAGCTCCGCGCCCCTAACAGCCGATACGCAGTATTTT.

The rearrangement uses TRBV14 and TRBJ1-2; TRBD1 matches 9 bases. V lost 4 bases and J lost 8; bases outside the gene matches: 5. The CDR3 is 13 amino acids. Germline lookup yields CDR1 SGHDN and CDR2 FVKESK. This chain's CDR3 is CASSRDRVNGYTF. The CDR3 nucleotides are TGTGCCAGCAGCCGGGACAGGGTGAACGGCTACACCTTC.

The CDR3 coding sequence is TGCGCCAGCAGCCGGCAAAATGAAAAACTGTTTTTT. Translating gives CASSRQNEKLFF. The rearrangement uses TRBV4-3 and TRBJ1-4; D unclear. Trimming left V 4 bases short and J 5 bases short, with 5 bases between. CDR3 length: 12 amino acids. CDR1 is LGHNA, CDR2 YSLEER, per germline.

This clone has more than one count but fewer than ten. The chain employs TRBV11-3 and TRBJ2-4; TRBD1 matches 8 bases. The trim removed 6 bases at V and 8 bases at J, leaving 3 bases unmatched. CDR1 is SGHNT, CDR2 YENEEA, per germline. The CDR3 contains 12 residues. As DNA, the CDR3 is TGTGCCAGCAGTACAGGGGGTGACATTCAGTACTTC. It specifies CASSTGGDIQYF.

V gene TRBV19 combines with J gene TRBJ2-5; the D gene is possibly TRBD2 (5 bases). Trimming took off 6 bases at V and 3 bases at J, with 11 bases between the two ends. Germline V lookup: CDR1 LNHDA, CDR2 SQIVND (reference sequence). The CDR3 covers 13 residues. The CDR3 region is CASRRGPEETQYF. CDR3 DNA sequence: TGTGCCAGTAGGAGAGGGCCCGAAGAGACCCAGTACTTC. The entire variable domain, with the rest obtained from reference TRBV19 and TRBJ2-5, is as follows: DGGITQSPKYLFRKEGQNVTLSCEQNLNHDAMYWYRQDPGQGLRLIYYSQIVNDFQKGDIAEGYSVSREKKESFPLTVTSAQKNPTAFYLCASRRGPEETQYFGPGTRLLVL.

The chain combines TRBV27 with TRBJ2-1, with TRBD2 matching 7 bases. This CDR3 comprises 13 residues. The junction had 6 bases not matched to a gene; V was cut back by 8 bases and J by 5 bases. Germline V lookup: CDR1 MNHEY, CDR2 SMNVEV (reference sequence). In nucleotides, the CDR3 is TGTGCCAGCGGCCCTGCGGGAGACAATGAGCAGTTCTTC. Translating it yields CASGPAGDNEQFF.

The V and J genes are TRBV3-1 (or the pseudogene TRBV3-2) and TRBJ1-1; no clear D. This CDR3 has 13 amino acids. Trimming took off 1 base at V and 7 bases at J, with 10 bases between the two ends. CDR1 is LGHDT and CDR2 is YNNKEL in the germline V gene (reference sequence). The CDR3 loop reads CASSQAGQVEAFF. The CDR3 bases are TGTGCCAGCAGCCAAGCCGGCCAGGTTGAAGCTTTCTTT.

The chain employs TRBV29-1 and TRBJ1-1; D possibly corresponds to TRBD1 (5 bases). With 6 bases removed from V and 7 bases from J, the gap between germline ends came to 18 bases. Germline V gene sequence: CDR1 SQVTM, CDR2 ANQGSEA. This CDR3 region has 13 residues. The CDR3 nucleotides are TGCAGCGTCCAGGACGGCGGGGGTAGTGAAGCTTTCTTT. It encodes CSVQDGGGSEAFF.

A few counts support this clone. CDR3 sequence reads: CASSQDWAGMNYGYTF. The CDR3 DNA is TGCGCCAGCAGCCAAGATTGGGCGGGGATGAACTATGGCTACACCTTC. This chain uses TRBV4-3 with TRBJ1-2; D is unclear. This CDR3 has 16 residues. CDR1 is LGHNA and CDR2 is YSLEER in the germline V gene. Trimming left V 0 bases short and J 2 bases short, with 13 bases between.

The J gene is TRBJ2-3, the V gene TRBV7-9; D is unclear. V was cut by 2 bases and J by 2 bases, with 11 bases left in between. Germline V gene data show CDR1 as SEHNR and CDR2 as FQNEAQ (reference sequence). This CDR3 spans 15 amino acids. The CDR3 sequence is CASSLWQRTTDTQYF. CDR3 coding DNA: TGTGCCAGCAGCTTATGGCAGCGTACCACAGATACGCAGTATTTT.

This chain joins TRBV30 and TRBJ2-3, with no clear D. This CDR3 has 16 residues. The V gene's germline CDR1 is GTSNPN and CDR2 SVGIG (reference sequence). V was trimmed by 0 bases and J by 2 bases, leaving 15 bases between them. The CDR3 is CAWSVVPKQPTDTQYF. The CDR3 region has the DNA TGTGCCTGGAGTGTAGTTCCCAAACAACCCACAGATACGCAGTATTTT.

The J gene is TRBJ2-1, the V gene TRBV7-2; maybe TRBD2 (5 bases). The V end was cut by 0 bases, the J end by 2 bases, with 14 bases between. CDR1 and CDR2 from the germline V gene are SGHTA and FQGNSA. This CDR3 region has 17 residues. CDR3 sequence (DNA): TGTGCCAGCAGCTTAGCTTACGGGGATCTGCCCTACAATGAGCAGTTCTTC. The encoded protein is CASSLAYGDLPYNEQFF. The full variable domain, its missing parts supplied by reference TRBV7-2 and TRBJ2-1, is GAGVSQSPSNKVTEKGKDVELRCDPISGHTALYWYRQSLGQGLEFLIYFQGNSAPDKSGLPSDRFSAERTGGSVSTLTIQRTQQEDSAVYLCASSLAYGDLPYNEQFFGPGTRLTVL.

The chain links TRBV5-8 to TRBJ2-3; TRBD2 matches 12 bases. This CDR3 is 16 amino acids long. V was pared by 3 bases and J by 0 bases, with 2 bases of the junction left unmatched. From germline, CDR1 is SGHTS and CDR2 YDEGEE. The CDR3 DNA sequence: TGTGCCAGCAGCTCCGGGACTAGCGGGAGCACAGATACGCAGTATTTT. The encoded protein is CASSSGTSGSTDTQYF.

The chain links TRBV24-1 to TRBJ1-1; 10 bases are shared with TRBD1. This CDR3 has 13 amino acids. The germline CDR1 and CDR2 sequences are KGHDR and SFDVKD. Trimming cost V 7 bases and J 7 bases; bases outside gene matches: 5. The CDR3 here is CATRGTGVGEAFF. The DNA of the CDR3 is TGTGCCACCAGGGGGACAGGGGTGGGTGAAGCTTTCTTT.

The chain joins TRBV6-1 to TRBJ1-3; D might be TRBD1 (5 bases). The V and J ends lost 4 bases and 3 bases respectively, with 16 bases between them. The length of the CDR3 is 16 residues. Germline CDR1 and CDR2: MNHNS and SASEGT. The CDR3 coding sequence is TGTGCCAGCAGTGTAGGGCGGGGGGACGGTGGAAACACCATATATTTT. This gives the protein CASSVGRGDGGNTIYF.

The J gene is TRBJ1-5, the V gene TRBV28, with 8 bases that match TRBD1. Germline V gene data show CDR1 as MDHEN and CDR2 as SYDVKM. The ends lost 1 base at V and 2 bases at J; junction bases unmatched: 7. The CDR3 length is 17 residues. CDR3 region: CASSLSQGAGGNQPQHF. In DNA, the CDR3 is TGTGCCAGCAGTTTATCCCAGGGGGCAGGTGGCAATCAGCCCCAGCATTTT.

The gene calls are TRBV7-2 and TRBJ2-1, with 10 bases matching TRBD1. V lost 4 bases, J lost 8 bases, and 8 bases stayed unmatched. The V gene's germline CDR1 is SGHTA and CDR2 FQGNSA. The CDR3 extends over 15 amino acids. In DNA form, the CDR3 reads TGTGCCAGCAGCTCGGGGGACAGGGGCGTAGATGAGCAGTTCTTC. Its translation is CASSSGDRGVDEQFF.

The chain recombines TRBV19 with TRBJ2-1; a weak D match, TRBD1 (7 bases). The CDR3 extends over 12 amino acids. Germline CDR1 LNHDA, CDR2 SQIVND (reference sequence). V was pared by 6 bases and J by 15 bases, with 18 bases between. This CDR3 is CASSLQGGLWFF. DNA of the CDR3: TGTGCCAGTAGCCTTCAGGGGGGACTTTGGTTCTTC.

In its sample, this clone was seen once. The rearrangement links TRBV19 to TRBJ1-2; 8 positions agree with TRBD1. Per the germline V gene, CDR1 is LNHDA and CDR2 is SQIVND (reference sequence). The ends lost 1 base at V and 4 bases at J; junction bases unmatched: 8. The CDR3 sequence is 16 residues long. The CDR3 DNA sequence: TGTGCCAGTAGTATAGCGTGGGGACAGGTGGGCTATGGCTACACCTTC. It codes for CASSIAWGQVGYGYTF.

This sequence joins TRBV7-6 and TRBJ1-6; 7 nucleotides match TRBD1. This CDR3 is built from 15 residues. Germline-derived CDR1 and CDR2 are SGHVS and FNYEAQ. V was clipped by 5 bases and J by 8 bases; unmatched bases: 9. The CDR3 here is CASSPSLGQHSPLHF. As DNA, the CDR3 is TGTGCCAGCAGCCCGTCCTTGGGACAGCATTCACCCCTCCACTTT.

This clone was seen only a few times. This chain connects TRBV7-6 to TRBJ1-6; no clear D gene. Trimming left V 4 bases short and J 7 bases short, with 11 bases between. This CDR3 is 14 amino acids long. In germline, CDR1 is SGHVS, CDR2 FNYEAQ. The CDR3 DNA follows: TGTGCCAGCAGCTATGGCAATCAGAATTCACCCCTCCACTTT. Its translation is CASSYGNQNSPLHF.

The V and J genes are TRBV7-2 and TRBJ1-2, with 7 bases matching TRBD1. Looked up from germline, CDR1 is SGHTA and CDR2 is FQGNSA. V lost 5 bases, J lost 7 bases, and 13 bases stayed unmatched. The length of the CDR3 is 15 residues. The CDR3 nucleotides read TGTGCCAGCAGCCTAGGGACAGCTCTAAGAGGTGGCTACACCTTC. Translating gives CASSLGTALRGGYTF. The complete variable domain, with remaining parts taken from reference TRBV7-2 and TRBJ1-2, reads GAGVSQSPSNKVTEKGKDVELRCDPISGHTALYWYRQSLGQGLEFLIYFQGNSAPDKSGLPSDRFSAERTGGSVSTLTIQRTQQEDSAVYLCASSLGTALRGGYTFGSGTRLTVV.

The CDR3: CASSHQATGSYEQYV. CDR3 DNA sequence: TGTGCCAGCAGCCACCAAGCGACAGGGTCCTACGAGCAGTACGTC. The J gene is TRBJ2-7, the V gene TRBV7-8; TRBD1 aligns across 7 bases. Germline trimming cut 5 bases from V and 1 base from J; bases unmatched to any gene: 8. There are 15 residues in the CDR3. Germline CDR1 is SGHVS and CDR2 is FQNEAQ.